This entry lists 29 T cell receptor beta chains sequenced from one sample in a study of blood T cell repertoires in COVID-19. Libraries were prepared by immunoSEQ multiplex PCR; TCRdb keeps only in-frame clonotypes and omits some of them. Of over 300,000 clones listed, 89% were seen once; the top ten hold 1% to 1.5%. The sample consisted of peripheral blood. The origin of the receptors is a man aged 40-49 years with acute or convalescent COVID-19.

The chain recombines TRBV9 with TRBJ1-2; 9 bases fit TRBD1. Germline assignment: CDR1 SGDLS and CDR2 YYNGEE. With 2 bases clipped from V and 4 bases from J, the junction kept 3 bases outside the gene matches. The CDR3 runs 14 residues. The CDR3 sequence is CASSVGQGIYGYTF. The DNA for the CDR3 is TGTGCCAGCAGCGTTGGACAGGGGATCTATGGCTACACCTTC.

At least ten counts were recorded for this clone. This specimen includes other DNA sequences encoding the same CDR3. The chain recombines TRBV19 with TRBJ2-2; weak D call: TRBD1 (8 bases). CDR1 is LNHDA and CDR2 is SQIVND in the germline V gene (reference sequence). This CDR3 contains 15 residues. V was trimmed by 2 bases and J by 5 bases, leaving 12 bases between them. The CDR3 loop reads CASSITGGGTGELFF. The CDR3, as DNA: TGTGCCAGTAGTATAACAGGGGGAGGGACCGGGGAGCTGTTTTTT.

This chain joins TRBV27 and TRBJ2-7; possible D gene TRBD2, 6 bases. V lost 2 bases and J lost 2, with 19 bases in between. This CDR3 comprises 17 residues. Germline CDR1 and CDR2: MNHEY and SMNVEV (reference sequence). The CDR3 sequence: CASSLSLRGIRTYEQYF. The DNA of the CDR3 is TGTGCCAGCAGTTTAAGTCTTCGGGGGATCCGAACCTACGAGCAGTACTTC.

The chain is built from TRBV4-3 and TRBJ2-7, with 7 bases fitting TRBD1. The CDR3 length is 17 residues. After removal of 0 bases from V and 2 bases from J, the junction contained 10 bases not matched to a gene. The germline CDR1 and CDR2 sequences are LGHNA and YSLEER. CDR3 region: CASSQDPDGQVPYEQYF. Here the CDR3 DNA reads TGCGCCAGCAGCCAAGATCCGGACGGACAGGTGCCCTACGAGCAGTACTTC.

V is TRBV19 and J is TRBJ1-2; no firm D call. This CDR3 is 13 amino acids long. Germline V CDR1 and CDR2: LNHDA, SQIVND (reference sequence). Trimming took 3 bases from V and 8 from J, leaving 13 bases between them. The CDR3 region has the DNA TGTGCCAGTAGTATTGGTCTTCTCGAGGGCTACACCTTC. It codes for CASSIGLLEGYTF.

The chain links TRBV30 to TRBJ2-7, with TRBD2 matching over 8 bases. The V segment lost 0 bases and the J segment 1 base; nucleotides outside the gene matches: 5. There are 15 residues in the CDR3. Germline lookup yields CDR1 GTSNPN and CDR2 SVGIG (reference sequence). CDR3 nucleotides: TGTGCCTGGAGTGTCACCGGGACTAGATCCTACGAGCAGTACTTC. Protein: CAWSVTGTRSYEQYF.

V is TRBV7-3 and J is TRBJ2-5; 9 nucleotides line up with TRBD1. J was trimmed by 4 bases and V by 5 bases; bases with no gene match: 8. Germline lookup yields CDR1 SGHTA and CDR2 FQGTGA. The CDR3 length is 15 residues. The CDR3, as DNA: TGTGCCAGCAGCGACAGGGGGGCAGTTGGAGAGACCCAGTACTTC. Protein: CASSDRGAVGETQYF.

In this sample, this clone turned up a few times. The chain combines TRBV28 with TRBJ2-2; D is possibly TRBD2 (6 bases). The CDR3 sequence is 15 residues long. Germline assignment: CDR1 MDHEN and CDR2 SYDVKM. V shed 6 bases and J shed 4 bases, with 15 bases lying between them. The CDR3 region has the DNA TGTGCCAGCAGGGGTGGAGGGCCGAGCACCGGGGAGCTGTTTTTT. The encoded protein is CASRGGGPSTGELFF.

This chain joins TRBV5-1 and TRBJ1-1; 8 positions agree with TRBD1. This CDR3 comprises 16 residues. Trimming cost V 0 bases and J 4 bases; bases outside gene matches: 8. Germline CDR1 SGHRS, CDR2 YFSETQ. The CDR3 region is CASSLATGQEGTEAFF. The DNA of the CDR3 is TGCGCCAGCAGCTTGGCCACGGGACAGGAGGGCACTGAAGCTTTCTTT.

This clone was seen once. One junction end disagrees with the germline gene, perhaps due to a read error. The DNA for the CDR3 is TGTGCTAGCAGCTTGCAGGGGAACACCGGGGAGCTGTTTTTT. Translated: CASSLQGNTGELFF. V is TRBV7-7 and J is TRBJ2-2, with D tentatively TRBD1 (5 bases). From germline, CDR1 is SSHAT and CDR2 FNYEAQ (reference sequence). The CDR3 extends over 14 amino acids. Together with reference TRBV7-7 and TRBJ2-2, the CDR3 gives the full variable domain: GAGVSQSPRYKVTKRGQDVTLRCDPISSHATLYWYQQALGQGPEFLTYFNYEAQPDKSGLPSDRFSAERPEGSISTLTIQRTEQRDSAMYRCASSLQGNTGELFFGEGSRLTVL.

CDR3 sequence: CASSSPLKGSSDTGELFF. CDR3 nucleotides: TGTGCCAGCAGCTCCCCCTTAAAAGGGAGTTCGGACACCGGGGAGCTGTTTTTT. The chain couples TRBV7-9 to TRBJ2-2; the D gene is possibly TRBD2 (5 bases). CDR3 length equals 18 residues. Per germline, CDR1 SEHNR and CDR2 FQNEAQ (reference sequence). The ends were cut back, 4 bases at V and 3 bases at J, with 21 bases in the middle.

This clone occurred a few times. The V call is TRBV6-5, the J call TRBJ1-2; D possibly corresponds to TRBD1 (5 bases). Trimming removed 6 bases at V and 2 bases at J, with 10 bases between. CDR3 length: 13 residues. Germline V gene sequence: CDR1 MNHEY, CDR2 SVGAGI. CDR3 in amino acids: CASSPTENYGYTF. The CDR3 nucleotides are TGTGCCAGCAGCCCGACAGAAAACTATGGCTACACCTTC.

The genes are TRBV6-4 and TRBJ2-1, with 9 bases that match TRBD2. Germline V gene lookup returns CDR1 MRHNA and CDR2 SNTAGT. Trimming at V came to 4 bases and at J to 8 bases, leaving 21 bases not matched to a gene. The CDR3 covers 19 residues. The CDR3 loop is CASSAPPRGAGGRWDEQFF. The DNA of the CDR3 is TGTGCCAGCAGTGCCCCTCCGAGGGGAGCGGGAGGCAGGTGGGATGAGCAGTTCTTC.

This chain uses TRBV16 with TRBJ2-1, with 7 bases fitting TRBD2. CDR1 is KGHSY, CDR2 FQNENV, per germline. The CDR3 has 16 amino acids. The V and J ends lost 4 bases and 0 bases, in that order; junction bases with no gene match: 6. DNA for the CDR3: TGTGCCAGCAGCCCGGGGGGTGGTGTCTCCTACAATGAGCAGTTCTTC. Residues: CASSPGGGVSYNEQFF.

The CDR3 protein is CASSLTGTEYGYTF. The DNA of the CDR3 is TGTGCCAGCAGCTTAACCGGGACAGAGTATGGCTACACCTTC. V usage is TRBV7-9 and J usage is TRBJ1-2, with TRBD1 identical over 7 bases. The CDR3 is 14 amino acids. In germline, CDR1 is SEHNR, CDR2 FQNEAQ (reference sequence). V lost 2 bases, J lost 5 bases, and 5 bases stayed unmatched.

The rearrangement joins TRBV5-1 to TRBJ1-2; 9 bases line up with TRBD1. The CDR3 sequence is 15 residues long. V shed 0 bases, J shed 6 bases, and the junction held 6 bases outside the gene matches. Germline V gives CDR1 SGHRS, CDR2 YFSETQ. The CDR3 DNA reads as TGCGCCAGCAGCTTGGAGGGGACAGGGTATGATGGCTACACCTTC. This translates into CASSLEGTGYDGYTF.

This clone was counted between two and nine times. The chain links TRBV18 to TRBJ2-7, with a possible D match to TRBD1 (6 bases). Trimming cost V 1 base and J 6 bases, with 10 bases left between them. Looked up from germline, CDR1 is KGHSH and CDR2 is LQKENI. The CDR3 length is 13 residues. The CDR3 is CASSPQQGPEQYF. CDR3 nucleotides: TGTGCCAGCTCACCACAACAGGGTCCCGAGCAGTACTTC.

The chain joins TRBV29-1 to TRBJ1-1, with 9 bases that match TRBD1. Germline V gene data show CDR1 as SQVTM and CDR2 as ANQGSEA. CDR3 length equals 13 residues. The ends lost 8 bases at V and 1 base at J; junction bases unmatched: 5. CDR3 bases: TGCAGCTCACAGACAGGGGGGAACACTGAAGCTTTCTTT. It translates to CSSQTGGNTEAFF.

This clone was observed a single time. J is TRBJ2-5 and V is TRBV7-9; 8 bases agree with TRBD2. With 4 bases clipped from V and 2 bases from J, the junction kept 6 bases outside the gene matches. CDR3 length: 15 amino acids. Per the germline V gene, CDR1 is SEHNR and CDR2 is FQNEAQ (reference sequence). The CDR3 loop is CASSSTSGGQETQYF. DNA for the CDR3: TGTGCCAGCAGCTCTACCTCGGGAGGGCAAGAGACCCAGTACTTC.

This clone was observed many times. The rearrangement links TRBV19 to TRBJ1-5; 8 nucleotides line up with TRBD1. This CDR3 is 15 amino acids long. Per the germline V gene, CDR1 is LNHDA and CDR2 is SQIVND (reference sequence). V shed 5 bases and J 2 bases; nucleotides not matched to a gene: 5. This CDR3 is CASSLTGEGNQPQHF. CDR3 DNA sequence: TGTGCCAGTAGTCTGACAGGGGAGGGCAATCAGCCCCAGCATTTT.

This rearrangement joins TRBV3-1 (or the pseudogene TRBV3-2) to TRBJ1-2, with a possible D match to TRBD1 (5 bases). The CDR3 sequence is 13 residues long. CDR1 is LGHDT, CDR2 YNNKEL, per germline (reference sequence). Trimming removed 2 bases at V and 4 bases at J, with 8 bases between. The CDR3 DNA reads as TGTGCCAGCAGCCAACCCGGGGGCTATGGCTACACCTTC. This sequence encodes CASSQPGGYGYTF.

V is TRBV10-1 and J is TRBJ2-2; possibly TRBD2 for D (6 bases). Germline V gives CDR1 WNHNN, CDR2 SYGVQD (reference sequence). There are 13 residues in the CDR3. V was clipped by 6 bases and J by 6 bases, with 11 bases between them. DNA for the CDR3: TGCGCCAGCAGCCGAGGAGGGGCCGGGGAGCTGTTTTTT. Translation: CASSRGGAGELFF.

The chain couples TRBV9 to TRBJ2-2, with TRBD1 identical over 9 bases. The CDR3 consists of 16 residues. From germline, CDR1 is SGDLS and CDR2 YYNGEE. Losses at the gene ends were 4 bases for V and 5 bases for J; bases not matched to a gene: 9. CDR3 DNA sequence: TGTGCCAGCAGCCCCGCGGACAGGGGAATAACCGGGGAGCTGTTTTTT. This codes for CASSPADRGITGELFF. Filled out from reference TRBV9 and TRBJ2-2, the complete variable domain reads DSGVTQTPKHLITATGQRVTLRCSPRSGDLSVYWYQQSLDQGLQFLIQYYNGEERAKGNILERFSAQQFPDLHSELNLSSLELGDSALYFCASSPADRGITGELFFGEGSRLTVL.

The J gene is TRBJ2-1, the V gene TRBV7-8; TRBD2 aligns across 10 bases. The CDR3 is 16 residues long. CDR1 SGHVS and CDR2 FQNEAQ come from the germline V gene. V shed 1 base and J 7 bases; nucleotides not matched to a gene: 7. The CDR3 DNA sequence: TGTGCCAGCAGCTTAGTGCCAGCGGGGGGGCTAAATGAGCAGTTCTTC. Translation gives CASSLVPAGGLNEQFF.

The gene calls are TRBV6-6 and TRBJ1-4; 11 nucleotides line up with TRBD1. This CDR3 is 18 amino acids long. V lost 5 bases, J lost 0 bases, and 8 bases stayed unmatched. Germline V gene lookup returns CDR1 MNHNY and CDR2 SVGAGI (reference sequence). This chain's CDR3 is CASSLGQGALATNEKLFF. CDR3 in DNA: TGTGCCAGCAGTCTCGGACAGGGGGCACTTGCAACTAATGAAAAACTGTTTTTT.

The V call is TRBV19, the J call TRBJ1-2; 7 positions match TRBD1. V was clipped by 6 bases and J by 4 bases; unmatched bases: 5. This CDR3 contains 13 residues. CDR1 and CDR2 from the germline V gene are LNHDA and SQIVND (reference sequence). CDR3 sequence (DNA): TGTGCCAGTAGGACGGACAGGCTCTATGGCTACACCTTC. Its protein is CASRTDRLYGYTF.

This clone has just one count. This chain links TRBV30 with TRBJ1-1; the D is unclear. The CDR3 has 14 residues. Trimming stripped 1 base from V and 5 bases from J, with 14 bases between. The germline gives CDR1 GTSNPN, CDR2 SVGIG (reference sequence). The CDR3 spells CAWSAPTGWTEAFF. CDR3 sequence (DNA): TGTGCCTGGAGTGCCCCCACTGGTTGGACTGAAGCTTTCTTT.

CDR3 coding DNA: TGTGCCAGCAGTCTGACAGGGGCATCCTACGAGCAGTACTTC. Translation gives CASSLTGASYEQYF. The rearrangement links TRBV27 to TRBJ2-7; the match to TRBD1 covers 8 bases. CDR1 and CDR2 (germline): MNHEY, SMNVEV (reference sequence). The CDR3 contains 14 residues. Trimming took 5 bases from V and 1 from J; bases not matched to a gene: 4.

J is TRBJ1-1 and V is TRBV7-3; D call uncertain. Germline-derived CDR1 and CDR2 are SGHTA and FQGTGA. Trimming cost V 5 bases and J 3 bases, with 16 bases left between them. CDR3 size: 15 residues. The CDR3, as DNA: TGTGCCAGCAGCCGAGGGTCCCGGGCGGACACTGAAGCTTTCTTT. It encodes CASSRGSRADTEAFF.